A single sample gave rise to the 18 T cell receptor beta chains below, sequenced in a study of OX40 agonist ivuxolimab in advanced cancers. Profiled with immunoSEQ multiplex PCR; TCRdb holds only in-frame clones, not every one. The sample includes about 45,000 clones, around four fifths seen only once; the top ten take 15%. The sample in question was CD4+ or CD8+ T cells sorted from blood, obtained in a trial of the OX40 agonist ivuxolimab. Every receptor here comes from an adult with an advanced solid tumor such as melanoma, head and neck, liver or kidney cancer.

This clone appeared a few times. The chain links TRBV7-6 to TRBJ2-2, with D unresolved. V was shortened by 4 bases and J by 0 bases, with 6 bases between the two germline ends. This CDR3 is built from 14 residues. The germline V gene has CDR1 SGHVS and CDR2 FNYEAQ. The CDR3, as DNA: TGTGCCAGCAGCTATTTAACGAACACCGGGGAGCTGTTTTTT. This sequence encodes CASSYLTNTGELFF. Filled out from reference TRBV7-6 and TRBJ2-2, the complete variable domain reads GAGVSQSPRYKVTKRGQDVALRCDPISGHVSLYWYRQALGQGPEFLTYFNYEAQQDKSGLPNDRFSAERPEGSISTLTIQRTEQRDSAMYRCASSYLTNTGELFFGEGSRLTVL.

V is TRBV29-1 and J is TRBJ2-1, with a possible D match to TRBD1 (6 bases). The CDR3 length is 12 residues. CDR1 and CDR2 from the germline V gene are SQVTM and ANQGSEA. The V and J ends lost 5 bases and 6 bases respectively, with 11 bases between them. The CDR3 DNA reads TGCAGCGTTACGGGACATTCCAATGAGCAGTTCTTC. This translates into CSVTGHSNEQFF.

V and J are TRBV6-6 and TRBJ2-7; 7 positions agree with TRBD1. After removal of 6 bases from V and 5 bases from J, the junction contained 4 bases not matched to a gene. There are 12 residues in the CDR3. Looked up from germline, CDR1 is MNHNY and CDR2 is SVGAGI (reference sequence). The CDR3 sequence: CASRRGLHEQYF. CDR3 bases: TGTGCCAGCAGGAGGGGGCTCCACGAGCAGTACTTC.

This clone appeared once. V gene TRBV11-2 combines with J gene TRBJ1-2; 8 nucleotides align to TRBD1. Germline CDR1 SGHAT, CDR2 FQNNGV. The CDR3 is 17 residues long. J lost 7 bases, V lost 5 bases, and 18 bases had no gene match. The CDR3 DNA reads TGTGCCAGCAGCCTAGCGGGGGGCCTGGACAGGGCGTCTGGCTACACCTTC. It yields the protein CASSLAGGLDRASGYTF.

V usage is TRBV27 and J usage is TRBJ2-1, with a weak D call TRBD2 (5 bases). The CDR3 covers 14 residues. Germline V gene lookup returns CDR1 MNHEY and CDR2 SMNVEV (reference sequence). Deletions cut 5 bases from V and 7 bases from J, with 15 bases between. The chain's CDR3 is CASSPYPTGNEQFF. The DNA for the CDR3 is TGTGCCAGCAGTCCCTATCCGACGGGGAATGAGCAGTTCTTC.

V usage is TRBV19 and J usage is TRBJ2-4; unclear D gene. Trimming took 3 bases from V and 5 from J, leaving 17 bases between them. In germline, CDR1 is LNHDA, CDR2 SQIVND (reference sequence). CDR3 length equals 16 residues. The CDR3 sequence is CASSIGLYVAQNIQYF. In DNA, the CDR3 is TGTGCCAGTAGTATCGGTCTCTACGTCGCCCAAAACATTCAGTACTTC.

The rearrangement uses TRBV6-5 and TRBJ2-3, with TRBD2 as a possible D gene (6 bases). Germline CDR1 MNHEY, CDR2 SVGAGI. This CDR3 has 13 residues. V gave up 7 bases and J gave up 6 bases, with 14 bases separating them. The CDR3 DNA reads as TGTGCCAGCAAGGAGGGGCAAGGGGATACGCAGTATTTT. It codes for CASKEGQGDTQYF.

CDR3 DNA sequence: TGTGCCAGCAGTGAAACGGGGTACACCGGGGAGCTGTTTTTT. This translates into CASSETGYTGELFF. V gene TRBV6-1 combines with J gene TRBJ2-2; D might be TRBD2 (5 bases). The germline V gene encodes CDR1 MNHNS and CDR2 SASEGT. The V gene lost 2 bases and the J gene lost 3 bases, with 7 bases spanning the gap. The CDR3 sequence is 14 residues long.

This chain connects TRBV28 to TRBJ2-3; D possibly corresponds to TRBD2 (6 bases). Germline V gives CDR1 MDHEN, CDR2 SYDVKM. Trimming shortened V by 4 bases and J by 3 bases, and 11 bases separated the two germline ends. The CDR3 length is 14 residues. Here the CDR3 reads CASSSERVTDTQYF. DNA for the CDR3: TGTGCCAGCAGTTCCGAGCGGGTGACAGATACGCAGTATTTT.

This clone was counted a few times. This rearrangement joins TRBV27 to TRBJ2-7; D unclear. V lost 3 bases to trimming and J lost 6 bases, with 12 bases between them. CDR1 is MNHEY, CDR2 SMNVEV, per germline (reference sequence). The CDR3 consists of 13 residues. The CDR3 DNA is TGTGCCAGCAGTTTTAGTACAGTAGCCGAGCAGTACTTC. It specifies CASSFSTVAEQYF.

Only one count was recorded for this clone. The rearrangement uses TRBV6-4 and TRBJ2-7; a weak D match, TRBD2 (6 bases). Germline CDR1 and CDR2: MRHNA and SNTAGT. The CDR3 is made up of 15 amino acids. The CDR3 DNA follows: TGTGCTAAAGTTCCCGGGACTCGCCCCTCCTACGAGCAGTACTTC. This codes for CAKVPGTRPSYEQYF.

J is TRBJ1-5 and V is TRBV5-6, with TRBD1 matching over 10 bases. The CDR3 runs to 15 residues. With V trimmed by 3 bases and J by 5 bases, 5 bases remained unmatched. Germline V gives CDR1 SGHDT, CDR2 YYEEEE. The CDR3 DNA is TGTGCCAGCAGCTCCGCCGGGACAGGGGATCAGCCCCAGCATTTT. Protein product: CASSSAGTGDQPQHF.

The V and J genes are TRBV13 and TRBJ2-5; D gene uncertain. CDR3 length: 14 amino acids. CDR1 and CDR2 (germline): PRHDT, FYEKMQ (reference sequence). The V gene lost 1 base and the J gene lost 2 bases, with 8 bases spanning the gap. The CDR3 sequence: CASSLVAFQETQYF. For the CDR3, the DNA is TGTGCCAGCAGCTTAGTGGCCTTTCAAGAGACCCAGTACTTC.

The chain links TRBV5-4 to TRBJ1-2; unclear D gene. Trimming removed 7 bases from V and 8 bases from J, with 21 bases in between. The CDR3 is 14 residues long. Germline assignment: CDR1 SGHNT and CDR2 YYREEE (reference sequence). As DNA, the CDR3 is TGTGCCAGCGGGTCCTCCGCCCTCACTAAAGGCTACACCTTC. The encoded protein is CASGSSALTKGYTF.

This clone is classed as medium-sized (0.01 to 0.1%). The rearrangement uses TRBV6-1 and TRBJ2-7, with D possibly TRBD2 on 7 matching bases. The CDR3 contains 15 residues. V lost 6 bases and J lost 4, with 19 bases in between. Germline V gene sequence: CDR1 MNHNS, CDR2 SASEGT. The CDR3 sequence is CASSIGRGPSYEQYF. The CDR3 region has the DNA TGTGCCAGCAGCATTGGGCGGGGGCCCTCTTACGAGCAGTACTTC.

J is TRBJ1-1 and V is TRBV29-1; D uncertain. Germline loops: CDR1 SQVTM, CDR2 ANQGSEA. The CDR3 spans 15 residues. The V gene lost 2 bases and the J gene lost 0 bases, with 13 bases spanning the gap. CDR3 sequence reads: CSVERGGWMNTEAFF. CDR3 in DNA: TGCAGCGTTGAAAGAGGAGGCTGGATGAACACTGAAGCTTTCTTT.

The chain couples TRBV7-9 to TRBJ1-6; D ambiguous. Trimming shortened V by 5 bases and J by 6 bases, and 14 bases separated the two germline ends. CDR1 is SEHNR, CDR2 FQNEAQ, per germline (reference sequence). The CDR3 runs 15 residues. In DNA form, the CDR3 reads TGTGCCAGCAGCCACGGACCGGTCCTTAATTCACCCCTCCACTTT. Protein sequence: CASSHGPVLNSPLHF.

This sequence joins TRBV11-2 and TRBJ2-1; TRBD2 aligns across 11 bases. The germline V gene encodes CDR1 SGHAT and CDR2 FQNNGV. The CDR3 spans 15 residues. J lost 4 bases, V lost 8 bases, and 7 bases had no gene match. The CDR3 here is CASGHSGRVYNEQFF. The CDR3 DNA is TGTGCCAGCGGGCATAGCGGGAGGGTTTACAATGAGCAGTTCTTC.